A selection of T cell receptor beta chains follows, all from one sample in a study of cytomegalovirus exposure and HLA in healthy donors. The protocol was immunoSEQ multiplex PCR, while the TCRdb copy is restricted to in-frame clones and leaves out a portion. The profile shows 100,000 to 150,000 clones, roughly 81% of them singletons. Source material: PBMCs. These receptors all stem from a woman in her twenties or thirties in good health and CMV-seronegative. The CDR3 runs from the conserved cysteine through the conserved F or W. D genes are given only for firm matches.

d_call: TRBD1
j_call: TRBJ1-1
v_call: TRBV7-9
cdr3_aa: CSSSSTPQTGRFGRHEAFF
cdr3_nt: TGTTCCAGCAGCTCTACACCCCAGACAGGGCGCTTTGGAAGACACGAAGCTTTCTTT

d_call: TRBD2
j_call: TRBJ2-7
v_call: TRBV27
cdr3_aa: CASSLMQAGVNEQYF
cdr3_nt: TGTGCCAGCAGTTTAATGCAAGCGGGAGTCAACGAGCAGTACTTC

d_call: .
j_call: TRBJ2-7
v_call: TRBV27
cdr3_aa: CASSSQSSYEQYF
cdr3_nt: TGTGCCAGCAGTTCACAGAGCTCCTACGAGCAGTACTTC

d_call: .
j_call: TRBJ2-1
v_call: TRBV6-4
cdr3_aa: CASSDSRTGVRGFF
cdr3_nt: TGTGCCAGCAGTGACTCGAGAACTGGGGTCAGGGGGTTCTTC

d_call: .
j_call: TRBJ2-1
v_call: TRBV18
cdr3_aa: CATGDSPPVKGEFF
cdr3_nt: TGTGCTACAGGAGACAGTCCTCCCGTCAAGGGGGAGTTCTTC

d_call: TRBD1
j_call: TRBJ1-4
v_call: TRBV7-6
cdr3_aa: CASSSTGLVNEKLFF
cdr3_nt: TGTGCCAGCAGTTCGACAGGGTTAGTTAATGAAAAACTGTTTTTT

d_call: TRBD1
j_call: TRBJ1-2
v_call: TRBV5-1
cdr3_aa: CASSLGQGDGYTF
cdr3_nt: TGCGCCAGCAGCTTGGGACAGGGGGATGGCTACACCTTC

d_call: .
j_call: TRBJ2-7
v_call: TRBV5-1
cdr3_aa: CASSLGPTAYEQYF
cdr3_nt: TGCGCCAGCAGCTTGGGTCCGACTGCCTACGAGCAGTACTTC

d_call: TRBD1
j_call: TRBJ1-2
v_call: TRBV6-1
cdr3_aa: CTSRRTGGPSGYTF
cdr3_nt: TGTACCAGCAGGAGGACAGGGGGCCCTTCTGGCTACACCTTC

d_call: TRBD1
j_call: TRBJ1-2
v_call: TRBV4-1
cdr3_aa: CASSQAGTVVFYGYTF
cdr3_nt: TGCGCCAGCAGCCAAGCCGGGACAGTTGTGTTCTATGGCTACACCTTC

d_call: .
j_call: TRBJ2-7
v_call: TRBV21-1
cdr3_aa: CASSKLWVAPSPYEQHF
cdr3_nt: TGTGCCAGCAGCAAACTTTGGGTAGCTCCTAGTCCCTACGAGCAGCACTTC

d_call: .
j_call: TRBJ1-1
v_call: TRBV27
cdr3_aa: CASSQRENTEAFF
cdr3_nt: TGTGCCAGCAGCCAGCGGGAGAACACTGAAGCTTTCTTT